These 15 T cell receptor beta chains originate from one sample sequenced in a study of blood T cells in healthy people across ages (dated by TCRdb to about 2015). Receptor libraries were prepared by 5' RACE. Instrument used: Illumina HiSeq 2500. A second PCR of roughly 7 to 11 cycles was performed with a sample-barcoded 5' primer and a J-beta primer mix. In-frame beta chains were kept once TCRdb had trimmed the public reads at Q25 with fastp and called clones with MiXCR. Identical CDR3 proteins give one entry, which carries the most common genes and DNA. Within this sample are roughly 1.5 million distinct CDR3 sequences, with roughly 43% of them counted one time only. 4% of the sample is in the top ten clones. The sample taken for sequencing was blood. The receptor source for this set is a woman younger than 35 in good health.

This chain joins TRBV27 and TRBJ2-1; 11 positions agree with TRBD2. The V gene end was trimmed by 3 bases and the J gene end by 5 bases; junction bases not matched to a gene: 6. The CDR3 consists of 16 residues. The germline V gene encodes CDR1 MNHEY and CDR2 SMNVEV (reference sequence). The CDR3 loop reads CASSFSGTSGNNEQFF. CDR3 sequence (DNA): TGTGCCAGCAGTTTTTCCGGGACTAGCGGAAACAATGAGCAGTTCTTC.

In this sample, this clonotype turned up a few times. This chain joins TRBV20-1 and TRBJ2-4; weak D call: TRBD2 (5 bases). The better agreement between TRBJ2-7 and the DNA end casts doubt on the J call. Germline assignment: CDR1 DFQATT and CDR2 SNEGSKA (reference sequence). The CDR3 has 15 amino acids. The CDR3 region is CSARVWQTTSYEQYF. The CDR3 DNA reads as TGCAGTGCTAGAGTTTGGCAGACTACCTCCTACGAGCAGTACTTC.

V and J are TRBV11-2 and TRBJ2-7; a weak D match, TRBD1 (6 bases). Germline V gene sequence: CDR1 SGHAT, CDR2 FQNNGV. The CDR3 length is 14 residues. V gave up 5 bases and J gave up 3 bases, with 14 bases separating them. The CDR3 DNA is TGTGCCAGCAGCCATGGGGACAAGAGCTACGAGCAGTACTTC. Translation gives CASSHGDKSYEQYF.

This clonotype was counted only a few times. The chain is built from TRBV7-9 and TRBJ1-4; D ambiguous. Trimming stripped 5 bases from V and 9 bases from J, with 16 bases between. CDR3 length equals 14 residues. CDR1 and CDR2 from the germline V gene are SEHNR and FQNEAQ (reference sequence). DNA for the CDR3: TGTGCCAGCAGCCTCATCGGGGTTTCAAAAAAACTGTTTTTT. Its protein product is CASSLIGVSKKLFF.

This chain connects TRBV20-1 to TRBJ2-7, with D unresolved. V lost 1 base and J 7 bases, leaving 20 bases between the germline ends. The CDR3 contains 15 residues. Germline V CDR1 and CDR2: DFQATT, SNEGSKA (reference sequence). The DNA for the CDR3 is TGCAGTGCTAGAGGTGCGGTCTACTTCTACACTGAGCAGTACTTC. Its protein is CSARGAVYFYTEQYF.

This clonotype was seen more than once but under ten times. The chain carries TRBV14 and TRBJ1-6; D unclear. CDR1 SGHDN and CDR2 FVKESK come from the germline V gene. The CDR3 totals 14 residues. V gave up 6 bases and J gave up 9 bases, with 15 bases separating them. CDR3 in amino acids: CASRSRGGSSPLHF. The CDR3 DNA reads TGTGCCAGCAGATCCCGGGGTGGGAGTTCACCCCTCCACTTT.

This chain uses TRBV21-1 with TRBJ2-4; the table calls TRBD1, which could not be checked here. TRBJ2-5 matches the DNA end more closely, so the J call is doubtful. TRBV21-1 is reported as a pseudogene. The CDR3 is 16 residues long. The CDR3, as DNA: TGTGCCAGCAGCAAAGCGGGGCGAGACGGTCAGGAGACCCAGTACTTC. It specifies CASSKAGRDGQETQYF.

The chain links TRBV2 to TRBJ1-2; D unclear. CDR3 size: 12 residues. Germline lookup yields CDR1 SNHLY and CDR2 FYNNEI. V gave up 2 bases and J gave up 8 bases, with 9 bases separating them. For the CDR3, the DNA is TGTGCCAGCAGTGAAAACCCCGGGGGCTACACCTTC. The encoded protein is CASSENPGGYTF.

The chain has TRBV7-7 and TRBJ2-2; D is uncertain. CDR3 length: 13 residues. Per the germline V gene, CDR1 is SSHAT and CDR2 is FNYEAQ (reference sequence). CDR3 loop: CASSLSAAGELFF. The CDR3 nucleotides read TGTGCTAGTAGCCTATCGGCGGCCGGGGAGCTGTTTTTT.

This clonotype showed up just once. The genes are TRBV7-2 and TRBJ2-5, with D perhaps TRBD2 (5 bases). The CDR3 consists of 14 residues. Germline values: CDR1 SGHTA, CDR2 FQGNSA. The V end lost 5 bases, the J end lost 1 base, and 11 bases lay between the germline ends. The CDR3 here is CASSVLDFQETQYF. For the CDR3, the DNA is TGTGCCAGCAGCGTTCTGGACTTCCAAGAGACCCAGTACTTC.

The genes are TRBV18 and TRBJ1-1; 10 bases fit TRBD1. The CDR3 extends over 16 amino acids. Germline assignment: CDR1 KGHSH and CDR2 LQKENI. V lost 3 bases and J lost 10; bases outside the gene matches: 14. CDR3: CASSPPGQGIRKGAFF. DNA for the CDR3: TGTGCCAGCTCACCGCCGGGACAGGGGATAAGGAAGGGAGCTTTCTTT.

V usage is TRBV11-2 and J usage is TRBJ1-2; D remains ambiguous. CDR1 is SGHAT and CDR2 is FQNNGV in the germline V gene. The CDR3 covers 14 residues. Trimming shortened V by 5 bases and J by 4 bases, and 14 bases separated the two germline ends. The CDR3 DNA sequence: TGTGCCAGCAGCACAGTTGGGAAGAGCTATGGCTACACCTTC. This codes for CASSTVGKSYGYTF.

The gene calls are TRBV4-3 and TRBJ1-6; 9 bases line up with TRBD1. CDR1 and CDR2 (germline): LGHNA, YSLEER. The length of the CDR3 is 19 residues. After removal of 4 bases from V and 0 bases from J, the junction contained 10 bases not matched to a gene. The CDR3 loop is CASSRRPGTGPSYNSPLHF. The CDR3 nucleotides read TGCGCCAGCAGCCGGAGACCAGGGACAGGGCCCTCCTATAATTCACCCCTCCACTTT.

V usage is TRBV20-1 and J usage is TRBJ2-7; D is unclear. The V end lost 4 bases, the J end lost 5 bases, and 6 bases lay between the germline ends. Germline V gene sequence: CDR1 DFQATT, CDR2 SNEGSKA (reference sequence). CDR3 length: 10 residues. The CDR3 spells CSAIENEQYF. Here the CDR3 DNA reads TGCAGTGCTATCGAGAACGAGCAGTACTTC.

The chain employs TRBV27 and TRBJ2-7; D gene unclear. The ends were cut back, 2 bases at V and 2 bases at J, with 13 bases in the middle. From germline, CDR1 is MNHEY and CDR2 SMNVEV (reference sequence). This CDR3 is 15 amino acids long. The CDR3 DNA is TGTGCCAGCAGTTTACGTATTATGGGCCCCTACGAGCAGTACTTC. Translation gives CASSLRIMGPYEQYF.